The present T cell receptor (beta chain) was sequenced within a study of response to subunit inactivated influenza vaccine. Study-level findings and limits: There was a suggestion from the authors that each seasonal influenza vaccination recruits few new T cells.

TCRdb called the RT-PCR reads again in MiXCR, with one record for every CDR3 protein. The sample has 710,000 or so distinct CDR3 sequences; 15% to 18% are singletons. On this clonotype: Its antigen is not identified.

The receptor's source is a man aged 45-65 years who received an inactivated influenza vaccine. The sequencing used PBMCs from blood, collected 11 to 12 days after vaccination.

The CDR3 DNA sequence: TGCAGCGTTGAGCGGGGGGCGACAAACTATGGCTACACCTTC. It yields the protein CSVERGATNYGYTF. V and J are TRBV29-1 and TRBJ1-2; weak D call: TRBD1 (6 bases). Germline V gives CDR1 SQVTM, CDR2 ANQGSEA. The V gene lost 3 bases and the J gene lost 2 bases, with 13 bases spanning the gap. This CDR3 is 14 amino acids long.